This T cell receptor beta chain was recorded in a study of T cell responses to AZD1222 COVID-19 vaccine (dated by TCRdb to the early 2020s). In terms of the full investigation: AZD1222 recipients given second doses at about 4 weeks or at about 12 weeks were pooled, since spike-specific TCR depth and breadth were not found to differ between the two schedules. TCR sequencing was performed for about 250 trial participants, of whom around 200 were given two doses of AZD1222 and around 26 were given two doses of MenACWY control vaccine. Enrollment into the trials was organized by age into subgroups of 18-55, 56-69 and 70-plus years, and those subgroups contained about 160, 30 and 59 TCR-sequenced participants, respectively.

The study at large found these results: Vaccine-associated CD4 TCRs spanned the whole spike protein, with dominant responses in regions 160-218 and 743-854. Participants were mostly white British and included more females than males, and it was suggested by the authors that clonal diversity may have been underestimated. The 56-69-year group was small, and its depth increase did not reach significance, likely because of low power. Because no day 14 peak-response samples were available, the repertoires could be characterized only after the peak T cell response. Epitopes outside the regions mutated in the B.1.351 and B.1.1.7 variants were reportedly recognized by nearly half of the unique spike-specific TCRs. Only six AZD1222 recipients were SARS-CoV-2 seropositive at baseline, limiting conclusions about previously exposed vaccinees. After two AZD1222 doses, both the breadth and the depth of spike-specific TCRs were significantly higher than at day 0 and than in MenACWY recipients.

Inclusive of the bounding cysteine and phenylalanine, the CDR3 is 15 residues long. The only DNA kept is the CDR3, 45 bases in frame from the first base. The intended sense of this specimen's time point label: baseline before first vaccination. The vaccinee samples were drawn from two UK trials, COV001 and COV002, one of which was a single-blind randomized controlled phase 2/3 trial testing AZD1222 (ChAdOx1 nCoV-19) in healthy adults. Trial participant PBMC samples were collected at day 0 and day 28 after the second dose for TCRbeta chain sequencing. With regard to this clone: Its target antigen remains unknown. No base quality values were provided; no much bigger clone lies one nucleotide off.

The CDR3 regions of human TCRbeta chains were analyzed by immunosequencing. As for the authors' bioinformatics: TCRs in the repertoires were matched against a reference library of SARS-CoV-2-specific TCRs that had been generated with the MIRA antigen-specificity platform. Breadth meant the fraction of unique TCRs that were SARS-CoV-2-associated, whereas depth meant the fraction of total T cells that were SARS-CoV-2-associated. Each spike-specific TCR was assigned to its reactive spike region and to a CD4 or CD8 class using the MIRA data. Log10-transformed breadth and depth values were compared by one-way ANOVA with Sidak's multiple comparisons tests. The clones in this table, taken by TCRdb from immuneACCESS, are in-frame only. Not every clone is retained; where verified, under half of the shortfall comes from an unresolved V gene, and the cause of the rest is unknown. D and trimming come from the DNA, and the V and J calls and clone size come from that table. The sample data list about 130,000 clones, and around 94% of these were observed just once. Jointly, the top ten make up 6.6% of the sample.

The sequence came from an adult in good health. This material consisted of peripheral blood, taken on day 0 of AZD1222 vaccination. The chain joins TRBV21-1 to TRBJ2-7. TRBV21-1 is given as a pseudogene. The CDR3 here reads CASSKAAVGWYEQYF. The sequenced DNA is TGTGCCAGCAGCAAAGCGGCGGTAGGGTGGTACGAGCAGTACTTC.